One and the same sample provided the 3 T cell receptor beta chains below, sequenced in a study of cytomegalovirus exposure and HLA in healthy donors (TCRdb year 2017). Receptors were amplified or captured by the immunoSEQ multiplex PCR assay. The multiplex PCR relied on a mix of 60 forward primers for TCR Vbeta segments and 13 reverse primers for TCR Jbeta segments. TCRdb re-hosts the immuneACCESS table, in-frame sequences only. Its copies lack some clones; in the studies checked, an unresolved V gene accounts for under half of them, and the cause for the rest is not known. Here the sample has 150,000 or so clones; about three quarters occur a single time. The ten largest account for about 3.1% of the sample. The specimen was PBMCs. The receptors come from a woman in her forties or fifties in good health and CMV-seropositive.

The gene calls are TRBV9 and TRBJ2-5; 12 bases are a match to TRBD2. The CDR3 sequence is 15 residues long. Trimming at V came to 4 bases and at J to 2 bases, leaving 3 bases not matched to a gene. Germline V gene sequence: CDR1 SGDLS, CDR2 YYNGEE. The CDR3 bases are TGTGCCAGCAGCCCTGGACTAGCGGGACAAGAGACCCAGTACTTC. Protein product: CASSPGLAGQETQYF.

The rearrangement links TRBV7-2 to TRBJ2-2; TRBD2 agrees at 11 bases. From germline, CDR1 is SGHTA and CDR2 FQGNSA. The CDR3 loop spans 19 amino acids. The J segment lost 3 bases and the V segment lost 5 bases, leaving 14 bases of the junction unmatched. The CDR3 reads CASSPRLAGFWGDTGELFF. The CDR3 nucleotides read TGTGCCAGCAGCCCGCGACTAGCGGGATTCTGGGGGGACACCGGGGAGCTGTTTTTT. Variable domain in full (rest from reference TRBV7-2 and TRBJ2-2): GAGVSQSPSNKVTEKGKDVELRCDPISGHTALYWYRQSLGQGLEFLIYFQGNSAPDKSGLPSDRFSAERTGGSVSTLTIQRTQQEDSAVYLCASSPRLAGFWGDTGELFFGEGSRLTVL.

The rearrangement uses TRBV6-5 and TRBJ1-1; D gene ambiguous. CDR3 size: 16 residues. The germline V gene encodes CDR1 MNHEY and CDR2 SVGAGI. The V end lost 2 bases, the J end lost 5 bases, and 18 bases lay between the germline ends. For the CDR3, the DNA is TGTGCCAGCAGTTACGTGGGTGGCGGTATATGGACTGAAGCTTTCTTT. It specifies CASSYVGGGIWTEAFF.